The clone carrying this TCR beta chain was observed a few times. The antigen is undetermined. CDR3 length equals 14 residues. The V gene's germline CDR1 is MDHEN and CDR2 SYDVKM. Trimming removed 6 bases from V and 10 bases from J; junction bases left unmatched: 14. TCRdb keeps only in-frame clones here, not all; method: immunoSEQ multiplex PCR. Counted here are 170,000 or so clones, 87% occurring once; the ten biggest clones make up roughly 2.5%. This entry is derived from a study of T cell responses to AZD1222 COVID-19 vaccine. Study overall: Timing groups of about 4 and about 12 weeks for second doses were pooled. Study-wide results and limits: Targets within unmutated variant regions were reportedly found for nearly half of spike-specific TCRs. Most donors were white British, females outnumbered males, and clonal diversity was possibly underestimated. When two AZD1222 doses had been given, Spike-specific TCR breadth and depth rose.

The TCR was taken from an adult in good health. The chain recombines TRBV28 with TRBJ1-1; 7 bases match TRBD1. The specimen comprised peripheral blood, sampled on day 0 of AZD1222 vaccination. CDR3 bases: TGTGCCAGCAGGTTACACGGACAGGAGATTGGAGCTTTCTTT. Amino acids: CASRLHGQEIGAFF.